The sequence of this T cell receptor beta chain was determined in a study of identifying expanded T cells in peripheral blood. Study observations and caveats: Differentially abundant clones: about 1.2 between replicates, roughly 16 at two to three weeks, more than 18 at four. Variance in clone template counts between approximately 2-week samples significantly increased with total template count across all healthy donors.

Points on this clone: Its antigen is as yet unknown.

Measured with immunoSEQ multiplex PCR; TCRdb has only the in-frame clones, and not every one. The sample shows tens of thousands of clones, about four fifths of them seen only once. From germline, CDR1 is SGHTA and CDR2 FQGNSA. V gave up 3 bases and J gave up 1 base; unmatched junction bases: 4. The CDR3 covers 15 residues. No infections or other immune events were documented during collection. This TCR derives from a person aged 18 to 70 in good health. Sequenced sample: blood. The rearrangement uses TRBV7-2 and TRBJ1-1, with 8 bases fitting TRBD1. The CDR3 here is CASSLAGTGNTEAFF. The CDR3 nucleotides read TGTGCCAGCAGCTTGGCCGGGACAGGGAACACTGAAGCTTTCTTT.